Detailed here is one T cell receptor (beta chain). All enrollees were roughly 18 to 95 years old and from approximately 25 US areas. These data originate in a study of blood T cell repertoires in COVID-19. The protocol was immunoSEQ multiplex PCR, while the TCRdb copy is restricted to in-frame clones and leaves out a portion. This sample has more than 350,000 clones, with 70% to 90% found just once. This TCR came from a woman younger than 30 who had been exposed to COVID-19. What was sequenced was PBMCs or T cells enriched from blood (not recorded which).

In nucleotides, the CDR3 is TGTGCCAGTAGTATCTTGAATCAGCCCCAGCATTTT. Protein sequence: CASSILNQPQHF. V gene TRBV19 combines with J gene TRBJ1-5; D remains ambiguous. The CDR3 has 12 amino acids. V lost 3 bases and J lost 4, with 4 bases in between. Germline V gene lookup returns CDR1 LNHDA and CDR2 SQIVND (reference sequence).